The sequence of this T cell receptor (beta chain) was determined in a study of Ad26.COV2.S vaccination and SARS-CoV-2 variants. Findings of the study overall: While placebo recipients had lower spike-specific TCR breadth, vaccine recipients had more. The breadth of spike-specific CD8+ and CD4+ T cell responses after vaccination was reportedly substantial.

The germline V gene has CDR1 KGHSH and CDR2 LQKENI. The CDR3 runs 11 residues. Trimming removed 6 bases at V and 8 bases at J, with 8 bases between. Treatment given: about 20 received Ad26.COV2.S at low or high dose, single or two shots; about five received placebo; per-sample allocation not given. All samples were drawn on day 63, counting from the first vaccine or placebo injection. As concerns this clone: Its target is unknown.

Profiled with immunoSEQ multiplex PCR; TCRdb holds only in-frame clones, not every one. The sample has about 400,000 clones, 83% seen once. The sequence was collected from a person between 18 and 60 years old who received the Ad26.COV2.S COVID-19 vaccine or a placebo. Sequenced here: peripheral blood, sampled in a trial of Ad26.COV2.S vaccine versus placebo. J is TRBJ2-1 and V is TRBV18, with D unclear. The CDR3 DNA sequence: TGTGCCAGCTCCCAGTCACATGAGCAGTTCTTC. This encodes CASSQSHEQFF.